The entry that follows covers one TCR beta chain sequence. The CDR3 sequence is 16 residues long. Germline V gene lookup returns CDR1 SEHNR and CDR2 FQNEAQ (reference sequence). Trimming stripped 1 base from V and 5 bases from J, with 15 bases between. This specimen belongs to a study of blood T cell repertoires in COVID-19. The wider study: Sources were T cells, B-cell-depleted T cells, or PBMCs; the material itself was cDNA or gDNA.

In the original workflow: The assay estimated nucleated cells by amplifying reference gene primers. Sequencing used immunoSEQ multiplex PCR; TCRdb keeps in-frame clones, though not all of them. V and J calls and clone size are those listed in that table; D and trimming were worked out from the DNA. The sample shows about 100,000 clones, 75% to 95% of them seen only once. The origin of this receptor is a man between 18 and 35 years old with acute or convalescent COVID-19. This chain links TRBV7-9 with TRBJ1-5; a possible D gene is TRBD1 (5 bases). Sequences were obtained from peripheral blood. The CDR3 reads CASSLGQGLGDQPQHF. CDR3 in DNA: TGTGCCAGCAGCTTAGGGCAGGGACTTGGGGATCAGCCCCAGCATTTT.